This TCR beta chain was identified during a study of prognosis after radiotherapy for stage I lung cancer. Study summary: Adenocarcinoma occurred in roughly 13 patients and squamous cell carcinoma in several.

Amplification of the TCR beta CDR3 (from genomic DNA) was done by two-round multiplex PCR. Round one of PCR was performed, and it used primers specific to each TRBV and TRBJ gene. TCRdb processed the multiplex PCR reads anew with MiXCR; each CDR3 protein has one entry. Seen here are over 25,000 distinct CDR3 sequences, 35% to 55% observed once, and the top ten hold more than 12%. Regarding the study as a whole: Medians of about 10,000 versus 6,900 showed unique TCR clone counts falling after stereotactic body radiation therapy.

The CDR3 runs to 16 residues. V was clipped by 2 bases and J by 4 bases; unmatched bases: 9. The germline CDR1 and CDR2 sequences are SEHNR and FQNEAQ (reference sequence). This clonotype was recorded many times. Antigen: not known. This clonotype originated in a donor of 50 years or more with non-small cell lung cancer. The sequencing used PBMCs, collected before or after stereotactic body radiation therapy (not recorded which). The rearrangement uses TRBV7-9 and TRBJ2-3; 7 positions match TRBD2. CDR3 sequence: CASSLLASGRPDTQYF. Here the CDR3 DNA reads TGTGCCAGCAGCTTATTGGCTAGCGGAAGACCAGATACGCAGTATTTT.